Shown below are 5 T cell receptor beta chains from a single sample sequenced in a study of CD8+ T cells in alopecia areata. Extracted RNA was reverse transcribed, and the resulting cDNA served as sequencing template. The method was immunoSEQ multiplex PCR; TCRdb's version includes in-frame clones alone and lacks a portion of them. The sample yields under 350,000 clones, without any singletons. Sorting relied on CD4, CD8alpha, NKG2D, NKG2ACE and other markers applied to pooled cutaneous lymph node cells. The source material was CD4+ T cells sorted from a lymph node. These receptors all stem from a C3H/HeJ mouse with alopecia areata. The strain's MHC haplotype is H2-k.

This clone was observed at least ten times. Mouse gene names apply. The CDR3 end is not reached by the read, which stops 4 residues before it; the germline J gene fills it in. This chain connects TRBV17 to TRBJ1-2; 7 positions match TRBD1. Looked up from germline, CDR1 is MNHDT and CDR2 is YYDKIL. After removal of 5 bases from V and 0 bases from J, the junction contained 9 bases not matched to a gene. The CDR3 is 16 residues long. CDR3 residues: CASSAPRDSANSDYTF. Incomplete CDR3 DNA: TGTGCTAGCAGTGCCCCTCGGGACAGTGCAAACTCC.

Concerning this clone: Each gene name is a mouse one. The DNA ends 4 residues before the CDR3 does, and the rest of the CDR3 is filled in from the germline J gene. The J gene is TRBJ2-1, the V gene TRBV13-1; TRBD2 matches 7 bases. CDR1 and CDR2 (germline): NSHNY, SYGAGN. Unmatched junction bases numbered 2, after V lost 0 bases and J lost 5 bases. There are 14 residues in the CDR3. The CDR3 sequence is CASSDDWGHAEQFF. CDR3 DNA, as far as it was read: TGTGCCAGCAGTGATGACTGGGGCCATGCT.

This clone was counted a few times. Genes and germline come from the mouse. The chain's CDR3 is CASSPDREHQDTQYF. The CDR3 DNA, read in part, is TGTGCCAGCAGCCCCGACAGGGAACACCAAGAC. The chain uses TRBV5 and TRBJ2-5, with 7 positions matching TRBD1. Read coverage stops 4 residues before the CDR3 terminus; the germline J gene supplies the remainder. The CDR3 is made up of 15 amino acids. V shed 4 bases and J 1 base; nucleotides not matched to a gene: 5. From germline, CDR1 is LGHNA and CDR2 YNLKQL (reference sequence).

As concerns this clone: Each gene name is a mouse one. Read data end 4 residues before the CDR3 end; the end is taken from the germline J gene. The genes are TRBV5 and TRBJ1-1, with 12 bases fitting TRBD1. This CDR3 region has 14 residues. Germline CDR1 LGHNA, CDR2 YNLKQL (reference sequence). The sequenced CDR3 bases are TGTGCCAGCAGCCTCGGGACAGGGGGCGCA. Amino acids: CASSLGTGGA. The entire CDR3 protein reads CASSLGTGGAEVFF.

Remarks on this clone: Genes and germline are mouse. Read sequence stops 4 residues before the CDR3 end, and the germline J gene provides the missing end. Additional DNA sequences in this sample encode the identical CDR3. This chain uses TRBV31 with TRBJ2-2, with 8 bases lining up with TRBD2. Trimming at V came to 0 bases and at J to 3 bases, leaving 3 bases not matched to a gene. Looked up from germline, CDR1 is GKSSPN and CDR2 is SITVG. The CDR3 extends over 15 amino acids. The CDR3 bases that were read are TGTGCCTGGAGTCTGTGGGGGGGTGACACCGGG. The encoded protein is CAWSLWGGDTG. The whole CDR3 sequence reads CAWSLWGGDTGQLYF.